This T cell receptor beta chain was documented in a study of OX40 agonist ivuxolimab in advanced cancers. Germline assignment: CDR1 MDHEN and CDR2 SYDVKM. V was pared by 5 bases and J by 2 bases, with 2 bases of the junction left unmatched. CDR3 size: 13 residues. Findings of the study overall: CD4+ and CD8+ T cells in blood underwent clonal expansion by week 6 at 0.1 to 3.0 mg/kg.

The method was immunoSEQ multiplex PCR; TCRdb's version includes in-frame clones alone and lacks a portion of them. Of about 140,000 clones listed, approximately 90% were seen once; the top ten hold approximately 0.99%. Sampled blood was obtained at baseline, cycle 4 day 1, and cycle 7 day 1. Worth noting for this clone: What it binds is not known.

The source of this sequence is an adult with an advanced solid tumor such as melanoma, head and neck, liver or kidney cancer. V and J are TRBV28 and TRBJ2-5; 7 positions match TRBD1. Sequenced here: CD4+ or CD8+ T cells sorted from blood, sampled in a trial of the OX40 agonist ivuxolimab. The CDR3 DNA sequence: TGTGCCAGCAGTCCGGGACAGCAAGAGACCCAGTACTTC. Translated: CASSPGQQETQYF.